Listed below are T cell receptor beta chains from one sample, sequenced in a study of T-cell memory formation after mild COVID-19. TCRdb passed the 5' RACE reads through MiXCR, listing each CDR3 protein once. The sample contains approximately 190,000 distinct CDR3 sequences, around 18% of which appear only once. The sequencing input was PBMCs or a T cell subset sorted from them (not recorded which). Receptors were obtained from an adult woman who had mild COVID-19 (a few samples of this study predate the infection). Cell type and time point are not known. The CDR3 runs from the conserved cysteine through the conserved F or W. A D gene is named only where the DNA matches it firmly. Size is omitted from some rows. Given values are once, few, many or a class for expanded clones.

TRBJ2-5,few,TRBV4-1,NA,CASSQIDTETQYF,TGCGCCAGCAGCCAAATTGACACAGAGACCCAGTACTTC
TRBJ2-5,NA,TRBV5-1,NA,CASSLGAGSVETQYF,TGCGCCAGCAGCTTGGGGGCAGGGAGCGTAGAGACCCAGTACTTC
TRBJ2-3,NA,TRBV6-1,NA,CASKEDTQYF,TGTGCCAGCAAGGAGGATACGCAGTATTTT
TRBJ1-2,many,TRBV14,NA,CASSQDGNGYTF,TGTGCCAGCAGCCAAGATGGAAATGGCTACACCTTC
TRBJ2-1,few,TRBV5-1,NA,CASSLGQSYNEQFF,TGCGCCAGCAGCTTGGGACAGAGCTACAATGAGCAGTTCTTC
TRBJ1-5,NA,TRBV2,NA,CASSAHGSPNQPQHF,TGTGCCAGCAGCGCTCACGGGAGCCCCAATCAGCCCCAGCATTTT
TRBJ1-1,few,TRBV11-2,TRBD1,CASSLPRQGPEAFF,TGTGCCAGCAGCTTACCCCGACAGGGCCCTGAAGCTTTCTTT
TRBJ2-1,many,TRBV19,NA,CASRSRVHEQFF,TGTGCCAGTAGATCCAGGGTCCATGAGCAGTTCTTC
TRBJ2-1,NA,TRBV29-1,TRBD2,CSPQSGLAGRNEQFF,TGCAGCCCCCAAAGTGGACTAGCGGGACGGAATGAGCAGTTCTTC
TRBJ2-5,few,TRBV2,TRBD2,CASSELAGATQYF,TGTGCCAGCAGTGAGCTAGCGGGAGCGACCCAGTACTTC
TRBJ1-2,NA,TRBV12-3/TRBV12-4,NA,CASTLRGRDGYTF,TGTGCCAGCACCCTACGGGGGCGGGATGGCTACACCTTC
TRBJ1-2,NA,TRBV25-1,NA,CASQGVLDYGYTF,TGTGCCAGCCAAGGGGTTCTAGACTATGGCTACACCTTC
TRBJ1-1,few,TRBV14,TRBD1,CASSQGGWDRSRRTEAFF,TGTGCCAGCAGCCAAGGGGGGTGGGACAGATCAAGACGCACTGAAGCTTTCTTT
TRBJ2-1,few,TRBV4-3,NA,CASSQDSGRTQFF,TGCGCCAGCAGCCAAGATTCGGGGAGGACGCAGTTCTTC
TRBJ2-7,many,TRBV12-3/TRBV12-4,TRBD1,CASSLGGQGPYEQYF,TGTGCCAGCAGTTTAGGGGGACAGGGACCCTACGAGCAGTACTTC
TRBJ1-4,few,TRBV28,NA,CASTPGGANEKLFF,TGTGCCAGCACCCCTGGTGGGGCGAATGAAAAACTGTTTTTT
TRBJ1-2,NA,TRBV30,NA,CAWSPLRVSYGYTF,TGTGCCTGGAGTCCCCTCAGGGTTTCCTATGGCTACACCTTC
TRBJ2-3,few,TRBV11-1,TRBD2,CASSPGLAGRYTDTQYF,TGTGCCAGCAGCCCGGGACTAGCGGGGAGATACACAGATACGCAGTATTTT
TRBJ2-1,NA,TRBV4-1,TRBD1,CASSQAGTDYNEQFF,TGCGCCAGCAGCCAAGCCGGGACAGACTACAATGAGCAGTTCTTC
TRBJ1-1,NA,TRBV12-3/TRBV12-4,NA,CASGISGEAFF,TGTGCCAGCGGCATAAGCGGTGAAGCTTTCTTT
TRBJ2-1,few,TRBV27,TRBD2,CASSLTSGRSRQFF,TGTGCCAGCAGTTTGACTAGCGGGAGAAGCAGGCAGTTCTTC
TRBJ1-1,many,TRBV29-1,TRBD1,CSVETSGTGAFF,TGCAGCGTTGAAACTTCCGGGACAGGGGCTTTCTTT
TRBJ2-3,few,TRBV18,TRBD2,CASSPGTSEGTQYF,TGTGCCAGCTCACCCGGGACTAGTGAGGGTACGCAGTATTTT
TRBJ1-6,NA,TRBV7-6,NA,CASSLEGQRDSPLHF,TGTGCCAGCAGCCTAGAGGGGCAAAGAGATTCACCCCTCCACTTT
TRBJ1-2,NA,TRBV5-6,TRBD1,CASSPTVQGKGYGYTF,TGTGCCAGCAGCCCAACGGTACAGGGGAAGGGCTATGGCTACACCTTC
TRBJ2-3,NA,TRBV5-1,NA,CASSPNGHGGDTQYF,TGCGCCAGCAGCCCGAACGGCCACGGTGGAGATACGCAGTATTTT
TRBJ1-6,few,TRBV15,NA,CATSRNREEYNSPLHF,TGTGCCACCAGCAGGAATCGGGAGGAGTATAATTCACCCCTCCACTTT
TRBJ1-5,NA,TRBV20-1,NA,CSARDTGLVNQPQHF,TGCAGTGCTAGAGATACGGGGTTGGTCAATCAGCCCCAGCATTTT
TRBJ2-5,many,TRBV2,TRBD2,CASSTSGETQYF,TGTGCCAGCAGCACTAGCGGGGAGACCCAGTACTTC
TRBJ2-1,NA,TRBV5-1,NA,CASHHAGGAHNEQFF,TGCGCCAGTCACCATGCGGGCGGAGCTCACAATGAGCAGTTCTTC
TRBJ2-7,NA,TRBV6-2/TRBV6-3,TRBD2,CASSEAGTNGEQYF,TGTGCCAGCAGTGAAGCCGGGACTAATGGGGAACAGTACTTC
TRBJ1-1,once,TRBV2,NA,CASSEEGSGTTAFF,TGTGCCAGCAGTGAAGAGGGGTCCGGGACTACGGCTTTCTTT
TRBJ1-2,few,TRBV29-1,TRBD1,CSGGQGHGYTF,TGCAGCGGCGGACAGGGTCATGGCTACACCTTC
TRBJ2-1,few,TRBV7-9,TRBD2,CASSLPGLPFYNEQFF,TGTGCCAGCAGCTTACCGGGACTACCCTTCTACAATGAGCAGTTCTTC
TRBJ1-2,NA,TRBV6-5,NA,CASSNLYGYTF,TGTGCCAGCAGTAATTTATATGGCTACACCTTC
TRBJ1-5,NA,TRBV7-2,TRBD1,CASSSTGTGKNQPQHF,TGTGCCAGCAGCTCTACCGGGACAGGGAAAAATCAGCCCCAGCATTTT
TRBJ1-2,NA,TRBV4-3,NA,CASSQDLRFTF,TGCGCCAGCAGCCAAGATCTTAGGTTTACGTTC
TRBJ2-1,NA,TRBV7-3,NA,CASSLTGRVLYNEQFF,TGTGCCAGCAGCTTAACGGGCAGGGTATTGTACAATGAGCAGTTCTTC
TRBJ1-2,NA,TRBV14,NA,CASSQQYQLTGGYGYTF,TGTGCCAGCAGCCAACAATACCAGTTAACAGGAGGCTATGGCTACACCTTC
TRBJ1-1,NA,TRBV12-3/TRBV12-4,NA,CASSSQRGAFF,TGTGCCAGCAGCTCCCAGCGAGGAGCTTTCTTT
TRBJ2-1,NA,TRBV12-3/TRBV12-4,NA,CASSLIIGTPYNEQFF,TGTGCCAGCAGTTTAATAATTGGGACGCCGTACAATGAGCAGTTCTTC
TRBJ2-2,NA,TRBV24-1,NA,CATSDPTGNTGELFF,TGTGCCACCAGTGACCCTACAGGGAACACCGGGGAGCTGTTTTTT
TRBJ1-6,NA,TRBV4-2,NA,CASSQDLARGNSPLHF,TGTGCCAGCAGCCAAGACCTGGCCAGGGGCAATTCACCCCTCCACTTT